Listed below are T cell receptor beta chains from one sample, sequenced in a study of blood T cell repertoires in COVID-19. Using immunoSEQ multiplex PCR, the repertoire was profiled, and TCRdb retains in-frame clones only, with some absent. Counted here are fewer than 350,000 clones, approximately 80% occurring once; the ten biggest clones make up about 2.9%. The specimen sequenced was peripheral blood. These receptors came from a woman aged 55-75 years with active or convalescent COVID-19. CDR3s include the opening cysteine and the closing phenylalanine or tryptophan. The D gene is left open where the match is weak. Clone size, where shown, is once, few, many, or a class for clones that have expanded.

>NA|NA|TRBV10-3|TRBJ2-1
TGTGCCATAGCGGAGTCGAACAATGAGCAGTTCTTC
CAIAESNNEQFF
>once|NA|TRBV2|TRBJ1-2
TGTGCCAGCAGTGAAGAGCCGGTTTCTTATGGCTACACCTTC
CASSEEPVSYGYTF
>NA|NA|TRBV25-1|TRBJ2-7
TGTGCCAGCAGTGGGGCGGACAGCTTAGGCTACGAGCAGTACTTC
CASSGADSLGYEQYF
>NA|TRBD1|TRBV9|TRBJ1-2
TGTGCCAGCAGCGTAGCTGGGACAGATAACTATGGCTACACCTTC
CASSVAGTDNYGYTF
>few|NA|TRBV27|TRBJ2-2
TGTGCCAGCAGCCTACACACCGGGGAGCTGTTTTTT
CASSLHTGELFF
>NA|NA|TRBV2|TRBJ1-1
TGTGCCAGCAGTGGAGGGGGCACTGAAGCTTTCTTT
CASSGGGTEAFF
>few|NA|TRBV2|TRBJ2-7
TGTGCCAGCAGTGAGCGGGACGGGCTCTACGAGCAGTACTTC
CASSERDGLYEQYF
>NA|TRBD1|TRBV7-2|TRBJ1-4
TGTGCCAGCAGACAGGGGCGTGTTGCAACTAATGAAAAACTGTTTTTT
CASRQGRVATNEKLFF
>NA|NA|TRBV3-1/TRBV3-2|TRBJ1-2
TGTGCCAGCAGCCAAGGCCTCAAGGGGGTGGCTGGCTACACCTTC
CASSQGLKGVAGYTF
>NA|TRBD1|TRBV7-9|TRBJ2-7
TGTGCCAGCATCGGACAGGGGGCCAACGAGCAGTACTTC
CASIGQGANEQYF
>NA|TRBD1|TRBV7-2|TRBJ1-5
TGTGCCAGCAGCTTATCCAGGGGGTCCACCCAGCATTTT
CASSLSRGSTQHF
>NA|TRBD1|TRBV10-2|TRBJ2-7
TGCGCCAGCAGTAAACCTACAGGGGGAAGGACCGAGCAGTACTTC
CASSKPTGGRTEQYF
>NA|NA|TRBV24-1|TRBJ1-3
TGTGCCACCAGTGATCATTCTCCAGGGGACTCTGGAAACACCATATATTTT
CATSDHSPGDSGNTIYF
>NA|TRBD2|TRBV5-1|TRBJ2-5
TGCGCCAGCAGCTCGGCGGGGGGTCCCTTGAGGGAGACCCAGTACTTC
CASSSAGGPLRETQYF
>NA|NA|TRBV27|TRBJ1-2
TGTGCCAGCAGGAACCCAGGGATTAACTATGGCTACACCTTC
CASRNPGINYGYTF
>NA|NA|TRBV2|TRBJ2-2
TGTGCCAGCGATCGGGGGTCGAACACCGGGGAGCTGTTTTTT
CASDRGSNTGELFF
>NA|NA|TRBV30|TRBJ1-2
TGTGCCTGGAGCCCGGGGGGAGACTATGGCTACACCTTC
CAWSPGGDYGYTF
>NA|NA|TRBV18|TRBJ2-7
TGTGCCAGCTCACCTCTCGCCTCAACATACGAGCAGTACTTC
CASSPLASTYEQYF
>NA|NA|TRBV14|TRBJ1-3
TGTGCCAGCAGCCAAGGGCAGGGTGCATTTACTGGAAACACCATATATTTT
CASSQGQGAFTGNTIYF
>once|NA|TRBV14|TRBJ2-7
TGTGCCAGCAGCCAAGATCTACGTGGCGAGCAGTACTTC
CASSQDLRGEQYF
>NA|NA|TRBV7-7|TRBJ2-3
TGTGCTAGCAGCCCCGGCCCTGCGGGAAGTACAGATACGCAGTATTTT
CASSPGPAGSTDTQYF
>NA|NA|TRBV19|TRBJ1-2
TGTGCCAGTAGTATACAGTTCGGGTATGGCTACACCTTC
CASSIQFGYGYTF
>NA|NA|TRBV11-2|TRBJ2-4
TGTGCCAGCAGCCCCCAGGGGCTAGCCAAAAACATTCAGTACTTC
CASSPQGLAKNIQYF
>NA|TRBD1|TRBV3-1/TRBV3-2|TRBJ1-2
TGTGCCAGCAGCCAGGCGGACAGGGGCGATTTGAATGGCTACACCTTC
CASSQADRGDLNGYTF
>NA|TRBD2|TRBV27|TRBJ2-1
TGTGCCAGCAGTTCCCGCCGCGGGGGGTTAATGAATGAGCAGTTCTTC
CASSSRRGGLMNEQFF
>NA|TRBD1|TRBV9|TRBJ1-1
TGTGCCAGCAGCGGGGACAGCAGGCCGAACACTGAAGCTTTCTTT
CASSGDSRPNTEAFF
>NA|TRBD1|TRBV19|TRBJ1-1
TGTGCCAGTAGGACCGGGACAGCGAACACTGAAGCTTTCTTT
CASRTGTANTEAFF
>NA|NA|TRBV6-5|TRBJ1-1
TGTGCCAGCAGTTACCGGATCGGCGGGGGGACGGCTTTCTTT
CASSYRIGGGTAFF
>NA|NA|TRBV4-1|TRBJ2-5
TGCGCCAGCAGCGAAGTTTCGACAGGCGAGACCCAGTACTTC
CASSEVSTGETQYF
>NA|TRBD1|TRBV4-2|TRBJ1-4
TGTGCCAGCAGCCAAGAGATAGGGGGCCGGAGTGAAAAACTGTTTTTT
CASSQEIGGRSEKLFF
>once|NA|TRBV18|TRBJ1-6
TGTGCCAGCTCGGGACAATATAATTCACCCCTCCACTTT
CASSGQYNSPLHF
>NA|TRBD2|TRBV3-1/TRBV3-2|TRBJ2-3
TGTGCCAGCAGCCCCCTCTACAGCGGGGGGTACGATACGCAGTATTTT
CASSPLYSGGYDTQYF
>NA|TRBD1|TRBV29-1|TRBJ2-5
TGCAGCGTTGAAGATGGGACAGAAGAGACCCAGTACTTC
CSVEDGTEETQYF
>NA|TRBD2|TRBV3-1/TRBV3-2|TRBJ2-6
TGTGCCAGCAGCGAGGCTAGCGGCGGCGGCGTCCTGACTTTC
CASSEASGGGVLTF
>once|NA|TRBV5-5|TRBJ1-1
TGTGCCAGCAGCTTGGCACCGGGATCCACGAACACTGAAGCTTTCTTT
CASSLAPGSTNTEAFF
>NA|NA|TRBV5-4|TRBJ2-3
TGTGCCAGCAGCGTCGGGGGTAACACAGATACGCAGTATTTT
CASSVGGNTDTQYF
>few|TRBD1|TRBV19|TRBJ2-7
TGTGCCAGTACCCCCTTGACAGGGGAAAGCTCCTACGAGCAGTACTTC
CASTPLTGESSYEQYF
>NA|TRBD2|TRBV28|TRBJ2-1
TGTGCCAGCAGTTTATCGGGTAGCGGGGGTGAGCAGTTCTTC
CASSLSGSGGEQFF
>few|TRBD1|TRBV19|TRBJ1-6
TGTGCCAGTAGTACGAGGGGGCTTGATTCACCCCTCCACTTT
CASSTRGLDSPLHF
>NA|NA|TRBV30|TRBJ2-3
TGTGCCTGGACGGCGGAACCACCATGGAGAGATACGCAGTATTTT
CAWTAEPPWRDTQYF
>NA|NA|TRBV19|TRBJ1-5
TGTGCCAGTAGTATTACTAGAGCCGCGGTAAGGGGCAATCAGCCCCAGCATTTT
CASSITRAAVRGNQPQHF
>once|TRBD1|TRBV27|TRBJ1-2
TGTGCCAGCAGTTTTTGGGCGGGACAGGGGAATGGCTACACCTTC
CASSFWAGQGNGYTF
>NA|NA|TRBV7-2|TRBJ1-1
TGTGCCAGCAGCCGAGGGGGGGACACTGAAGCTTTCTTT
CASSRGGDTEAFF
>once|NA|TRBV11-3|TRBJ2-1
TGTGCCAGCAGCTTATCGGCGGGGGCTCATGAGCAGTTCTTC
CASSLSAGAHEQFF
>NA|NA|TRBV11-3|TRBJ2-1
TGTGCCAGCAGCTCTAGACTAGGGGCCTACAATGAGCAGTTCTTC
CASSSRLGAYNEQFF
>NA|TRBD2|TRBV3-1/TRBV3-2|TRBJ2-3
TGTGCCAGCAGCGTCCTCGCTACTAGCGGGGGGTTCACAGATACGCAGTATTTT
CASSVLATSGGFTDTQYF
>once|NA|TRBV5-1|TRBJ2-2
TGCGCCAGCAGCTTGGATGCAGGGGATAACGGGGAGCTGTTTTTT
CASSLDAGDNGELFF
>NA|TRBD1|TRBV9|TRBJ2-7
TGTGCCAGCAGCGTAGGACAGGGTGCCGAGCAGTACTTC
CASSVGQGAEQYF
>NA|NA|TRBV4-1|TRBJ1-2
TGCGCCAGCAGCCAAGGACTTTTAGCTAACTATAGCTACACCTTC
CASSQGLLANYSYTF
>NA|TRBD2|TRBV6-1|TRBJ2-5
TGTGCCAGCAGTGATGGTCGGGGGGGGACCCAGTACTTC
CASSDGRGGTQYF
>NA|NA|TRBV21-1|TRBJ1-1
TGTGCCAGCAGCAAAGGACGGACAGGGGCGAACACTGAAGCTTTCTTT
CASSKGRTGANTEAFF
>NA|NA|TRBV7-9|TRBJ2-5
TGTGCCAGCAGTCCTAAAGAGACCCAGTACTTC
CASSPKETQYF
>few|NA|TRBV27|TRBJ1-5
TGTGCCAGCAGTTTATCCATGTATCAGCCCCAGCATTTT
CASSLSMYQPQHF
>NA|NA|TRBV25-1|TRBJ1-2
TGTGCCAGCAGTGAAAGGGGCAGCGATTACACCTTC
CASSERGSDYTF